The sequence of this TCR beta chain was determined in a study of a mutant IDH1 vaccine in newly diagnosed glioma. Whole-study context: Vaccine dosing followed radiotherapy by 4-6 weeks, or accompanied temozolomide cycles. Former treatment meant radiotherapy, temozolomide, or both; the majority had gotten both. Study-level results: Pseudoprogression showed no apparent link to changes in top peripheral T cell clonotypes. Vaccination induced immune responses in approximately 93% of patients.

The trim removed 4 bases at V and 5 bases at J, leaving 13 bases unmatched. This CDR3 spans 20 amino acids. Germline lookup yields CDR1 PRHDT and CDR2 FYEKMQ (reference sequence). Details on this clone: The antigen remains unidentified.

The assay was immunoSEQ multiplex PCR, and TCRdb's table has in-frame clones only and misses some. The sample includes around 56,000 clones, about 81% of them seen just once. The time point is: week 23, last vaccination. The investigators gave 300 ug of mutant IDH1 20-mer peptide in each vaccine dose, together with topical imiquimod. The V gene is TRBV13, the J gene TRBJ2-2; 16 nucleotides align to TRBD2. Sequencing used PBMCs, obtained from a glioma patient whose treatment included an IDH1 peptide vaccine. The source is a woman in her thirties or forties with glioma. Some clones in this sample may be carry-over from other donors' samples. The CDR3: CASSSHNQGLAGGPTGELFF. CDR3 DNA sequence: TGTGCCAGCAGCTCCCATAATCAGGGACTAGCGGGGGGGCCGACCGGGGAGCTGTTTTTT.